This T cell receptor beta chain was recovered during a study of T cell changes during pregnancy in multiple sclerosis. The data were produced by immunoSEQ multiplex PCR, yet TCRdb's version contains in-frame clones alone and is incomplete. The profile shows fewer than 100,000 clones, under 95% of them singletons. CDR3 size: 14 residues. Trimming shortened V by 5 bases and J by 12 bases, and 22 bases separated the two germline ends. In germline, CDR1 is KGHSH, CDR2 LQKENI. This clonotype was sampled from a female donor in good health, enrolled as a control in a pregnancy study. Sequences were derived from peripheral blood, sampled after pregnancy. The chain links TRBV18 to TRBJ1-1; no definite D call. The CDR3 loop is CASSSRVPSPTPFF. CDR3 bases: TGTGCCAGCTCATCCCGGGTCCCGAGTCCGACGCCTTTCTTT.